This T cell receptor beta chain emerged from a study of T cells in Graves' hyperthyroidism and ophthalmopathy. Amplification of TCR beta CDR3 regions was performed using RNA transcripts as template. With the HTBI primer set, the TCR CDR3 went through a first round of RT-PCR. TCRdb re-called the multiplex PCR reads through MiXCR, storing one row per CDR3 protein. The table records approximately 600,000 distinct CDR3 sequences, 20% of them present only once. The sample comprised blood. This receptor was identified in a man aged 25-45 years with Graves' ophthalmopathy.

CDR3 bases: TGTGCCAGCAGTTTAATTGGGCTGGATGCCGGGGATGAGCAGTTCTTC. It yields the protein CASSLIGLDAGDEQFF. V gene TRBV27 combines with J gene TRBJ2-1; D perhaps matches TRBD2 (5 bases). The V end lost 2 bases, the J end lost 8 bases, and 19 bases lay between the germline ends. The length of the CDR3 is 16 residues. The V gene's germline CDR1 is MNHEY and CDR2 SMNVEV (reference sequence).